The 16 T cell receptor beta chains below were found in one sample sequenced in a study of blood T cell repertoires in COVID-19. Profiled with immunoSEQ multiplex PCR; TCRdb holds only in-frame clones, not every one. The sample comprises 200,000 to 300,000 clones, 86% of which are singletons, and roughly an eighth rests with the top ten. Sequenced input: peripheral blood. The source of these receptors is a man at least 80 years old with acute or convalescent COVID-19.

The chain joins TRBV6-1 to TRBJ1-2; perhaps TRBD1 as D (5 bases). The CDR3 consists of 17 residues. Germline CDR1 reads MNHNS; CDR2 reads SASEGT. V gave up 0 bases and J gave up 2 bases, with 16 bases separating them. CDR3 loop: CASSEAVGGGSNYGYTF. Here the CDR3 DNA reads TGTGCCAGCAGTGAAGCGGTCGGCGGGGGATCCAACTATGGCTACACCTTC.

The chain links TRBV2 to TRBJ1-5, with a tentative D call TRBD1 (6 bases). This CDR3 comprises 15 residues. V was pared by 6 bases and J by 5 bases, with 17 bases between. Germline V CDR1 and CDR2: SNHLY, FYNNEI. CDR3 sequence reads: CASSFGGGADQPQHF. CDR3 in DNA: TGTGCCAGCAGCTTCGGTGGGGGCGCGGATCAGCCCCAGCATTTT. The complete variable domain, with remaining parts taken from reference TRBV2 and TRBJ1-5, reads EPEVTQTPSHQVTQMGQEVILRCVPISNHLYFYWYRQILGQKVEFLVSFYNNEISEKSEIFDDQFSVERPDGSNFTLKIRSTKLEDSAMYFCASSFGGGADQPQHFGDGTRLSIL.

This chain uses TRBV7-2 with TRBJ1-5; D unresolved. V was cut by 5 bases and J by 2 bases, with 7 bases left in between. From germline, CDR1 is SGHTA and CDR2 FQGNSA. CDR3 length equals 13 residues. In DNA form, the CDR3 reads TGTGCCAGCAGCGGCATGGGCAATCAGCCCCAGCATTTT. Amino acid sequence: CASSGMGNQPQHF. Full variable domain (missing parts from reference TRBV7-2 and TRBJ1-5): GAGVSQSPSNKVTEKGKDVELRCDPISGHTALYWYRQSLGQGLEFLIYFQGNSAPDKSGLPSDRFSAERTGGSVSTLTIQRTQQEDSAVYLCASSGMGNQPQHFGDGTRLSIL.

This clone was observed a single time. This chain joins TRBV28 and TRBJ1-4, with TRBD1 as a possible D gene (5 bases). The V end lost 4 bases, the J end lost 8 bases, and 14 bases lay between the germline ends. CDR1 MDHEN and CDR2 SYDVKM come from the germline V gene. The CDR3 loop spans 14 amino acids. CDR3 sequence: CASSSGFLGEKLFF. The CDR3 nucleotides are TGTGCCAGCAGTTCAGGGTTCCTAGGGGAAAAACTGTTTTTT.

This chain uses TRBV19 with TRBJ2-5; maybe TRBD1 (5 bases). In germline, CDR1 is LNHDA, CDR2 SQIVND (reference sequence). The length of the CDR3 is 16 residues. V was shortened by 2 bases and J by 4 bases, with 17 bases between the two germline ends. This chain's CDR3 is CASSIKGRTSLETQYF. CDR3 in DNA: TGTGCCAGTAGTATAAAGGGCCGGACATCTCTAGAGACCCAGTACTTC.

The V and J genes are TRBV7-2 and TRBJ2-7; TRBD2 matches 9 bases. Germline loops: CDR1 SGHTA, CDR2 FQGNSA. Trimming at V came to 5 bases and at J to 4 bases, leaving 6 bases not matched to a gene. The length of the CDR3 is 14 residues. CDR3 protein: CASSVRGLAYEQYF. The CDR3 bases are TGTGCCAGCAGCGTTCGGGGACTAGCTTACGAGCAGTACTTC.

The rearrangement links TRBV6-5 to TRBJ1-5, with 8 bases matching TRBD1. CDR1 and CDR2 (germline): MNHEY, SVGAGI. The CDR3 is 15 amino acids. J was trimmed by 4 bases and V by 7 bases; bases with no gene match: 9. CDR3 nucleotide sequence: TGTGCCAGCAAGCTTCAGGGACAGGAGAATCAGCCCCAGCATTTT. It yields the protein CASKLQGQENQPQHF.

This chain uses TRBV7-8 with TRBJ1-2; tentatively, D is TRBD1 (6 bases). Per germline, CDR1 SGHVS and CDR2 FQNEAQ. Trimming pared 4 bases from V and 4 bases from J, leaving 13 bases between. The CDR3 sequence is 14 residues long. CDR3 in amino acids: CASSYGGAGYGYTF. CDR3 nucleotide sequence: TGTGCCAGCAGCTATGGGGGCGCAGGCTATGGCTACACCTTC.

The rearrangement joins TRBV20-1 to TRBJ2-7, with D possibly matching TRBD1 (5 bases). Germline assignment: CDR1 DFQATT and CDR2 SNEGSKA (reference sequence). This CDR3 region has 11 residues. V was cut by 6 bases and J by 9 bases, with 15 bases left in between. The DNA for the CDR3 is TGCAGTGCCCCCGTTTCTAGGGGGCAGTACTTC. Protein sequence: CSAPVSRGQYF.

The chain has TRBV5-1 and TRBJ2-5, with TRBD2 matching over 7 bases. There are 15 residues in the CDR3. V shed 4 bases, J shed 3 bases, and the junction held 9 bases outside the gene matches. In germline, CDR1 is SGHRS, CDR2 YFSETQ. Here the CDR3 reads CASSTSLAAKETQYF. CDR3 sequence (DNA): TGCGCCAGCAGCACCTCGCTAGCGGCCAAAGAGACCCAGTACTTC.

The chain employs TRBV6-2 or TRBV6-3 and TRBJ2-3; TRBD2 agrees at 8 bases. The length of the CDR3 is 16 residues. J gave up 4 bases and V 3 bases, and 9 bases lay outside the gene matches. Germline assignment: CDR1 MNHEY and CDR2 SVGEGT. CDR3 sequence: CASSYAFSGVPDTQYF. The CDR3 DNA reads TGTGCCAGCAGTTATGCGTTTAGCGGGGTCCCAGATACGCAGTATTTT.

The chain uses TRBV28 and TRBJ1-6, with TRBD1 as a possible D gene (6 bases). The ends were cut back, 3 bases at V and 8 bases at J, with 8 bases in the middle. Germline lookup yields CDR1 MDHEN and CDR2 SYDVKM. CDR3 length equals 13 residues. The CDR3 sequence is CASSLGGHSPLHF. The CDR3 DNA reads as TGTGCCAGCAGTTTGGGGGGGCATTCACCCCTCCACTTT.

This chain joins TRBV5-8 and TRBJ2-5, with TRBD2 as a possible D gene (6 bases). Trimming pared 3 bases from V and 5 bases from J, leaving 17 bases between. This CDR3 contains 15 residues. Germline CDR1 is SGHTS and CDR2 is YDEGEE. The CDR3 protein is CASSYWDSLGETQYF. The DNA for the CDR3 is TGTGCCAGCAGCTACTGGGACTCCCTGGGGGAGACCCAGTACTTC.

The CDR3 region is CASSLVNSNQPQHF. CDR3 nucleotide sequence: TGTGCCAGCAGTTTAGTTAATAGCAATCAGCCCCAGCATTTT. This chain uses TRBV27 with TRBJ1-5; D remains unclear. The CDR3 covers 14 residues. V gave up 2 bases and J gave up 0 bases, with 5 bases separating them. Germline V gene sequence: CDR1 MNHEY, CDR2 SMNVEV (reference sequence).

The chain recombines TRBV28 with TRBJ1-5; D is possibly TRBD1 (6 bases). Trimming pared 6 bases from V and 4 bases from J, leaving 13 bases between. The CDR3 spans 14 residues. Germline CDR1 MDHEN, CDR2 SYDVKM. The CDR3: CASRTGTLNQPQHF. The CDR3 nucleotides are TGTGCCAGCAGGACCGGGACACTAAATCAGCCCCAGCATTTT.

The gene calls are TRBV20-1 and TRBJ2-1; maybe TRBD2 (6 bases). Germline V gene lookup returns CDR1 DFQATT and CDR2 SNEGSKA (reference sequence). There are 16 residues in the CDR3. Trimming cost V 4 bases and J 0 bases, with 16 bases left between them. The CDR3 region is CSANDAGRSSYNEQFF. CDR3 bases: TGCAGTGCTAATGATGCGGGACGAAGCTCCTACAATGAGCAGTTCTTC.